These T cell receptor beta chains were read from a single sample in a study of T cell changes during pregnancy in multiple sclerosis. Generated by immunoSEQ multiplex PCR, the TCRdb table keeps only in-frame clones and is missing some. The repertoire holds 65,000 to 85,000 clones, with roughly nine tenths as singletons. The sequenced sample was CD4+ T cells from peripheral blood mononuclear cells, obtained before pregnancy. The receptor set was obtained from a female donor with multiple sclerosis, enrolled in a pregnancy study. Both conserved end residues are part of each CDR3. The D gene is left open where the match is weak. Clone size is given for some rows only: seen once, a few or many times, or a class if the clone is expanded.

J: TRBJ2-3
size: .
V: TRBV30
D: TRBD2
CDR3: CAWSGTRTSGGTDTQYF
DNA: TGTGCCTGGAGTGGGACCCGGACTAGCGGGGGTACAGATACGCAGTATTTT

J: TRBJ1-2
size: .
V: TRBV5-1
D: TRBD1
CDR3: CASSLQQGATYGYTF
DNA: TGCGCCAGCAGCCTACAACAGGGGGCGACGTATGGCTACACCTTC

J: TRBJ2-1
size: .
V: TRBV5-1
D: .
CDR3: CASSLDGSYNEQFF
DNA: TGCGCCAGCAGCTTGGACGGGAGCTACAATGAGCAGTTCTTC

J: TRBJ1-5
size: .
V: TRBV19
D: .
CDR3: CASRADAGSNQPQHF
DNA: TGTGCCAGTAGGGCTGATGCGGGTAGCAATCAGCCCCAGCATTTT

J: TRBJ2-3
size: .
V: TRBV7-3
D: TRBD2
CDR3: CASSLLAGASDTQYF
DNA: TGTGCCAGCAGCTTACTTGCGGGAGCCTCAGATACGCAGTATTTT

J: TRBJ2-7
size: .
V: TRBV19
D: TRBD1
CDR3: CASSGQGVYSYEQYF
DNA: TGTGCCAGTTCGGGACAGGGGGTTTATTCCTACGAGCAGTACTTC

J: TRBJ2-3
size: .
V: TRBV5-4
D: TRBD2
CDR3: CASSAGGGDTQYF
DNA: TGTGCCAGCAGCGCGGGGGGGGGAGATACGCAGTATTTT

J: TRBJ2-3
size: .
V: TRBV11-3
D: .
CDR3: CASSLSERRRTDTQYF
DNA: TGTGCCAGCAGCTTAAGCGAAAGGAGACGGACAGATACGCAGTATTTT

J: TRBJ1-2
size: .
V: TRBV7-3
D: .
CDR3: CASSLGPETYGYTF
DNA: TGTGCCAGCAGCTTAGGTCCGGAGACCTATGGCTACACCTTC

J: TRBJ2-7
size: few
V: TRBV6-1
D: .
CDR3: CASSPISGRSYEQYF
DNA: TGTGCCAGCAGTCCTATCAGCGGGCGCTCCTACGAGCAGTACTTC

J: TRBJ2-2
size: .
V: TRBV7-2
D: TRBD1
CDR3: CASSAAGGATGELFF
DNA: TGTGCCAGCAGCGCAGCAGGGGGCGCGACCGGGGAGCTGTTTTTT

J: TRBJ2-1
size: .
V: TRBV29-1
D: TRBD1
CDR3: CSVADRGGSGYNEQFF
DNA: TGCAGCGTTGCGGACAGGGGTGGTTCGGGCTACAATGAGCAGTTCTTC

J: TRBJ1-3
size: .
V: TRBV5-1
D: .
CDR3: CASSFYGGTSGNTIYF
DNA: TGCGCCAGCAGCTTCTACGGGGGGACGTCTGGAAACACCATATATTTT

J: TRBJ2-3
size: .
V: TRBV27
D: TRBD2
CDR3: CASSSPGTRTQYF
DNA: TGTGCCAGCAGCTCACCCGGGACTAGGACGCAGTATTTT

J: TRBJ1-2
size: .
V: TRBV5-4
D: TRBD1
CDR3: CASSLDRGQAGYTF
DNA: TGTGCCAGCAGCTTGGACAGGGGGCAGGCCGGCTACACCTTC

J: TRBJ1-1
size: .
V: TRBV5-1
D: TRBD1
CDR3: CASIVRPGGNTEAFF
DNA: TGCGCCAGCATCGTTCGCCCAGGGGGCAACACTGAAGCTTTCTTT

J: TRBJ2-7
size: .
V: TRBV19
D: TRBD1
CDR3: CASSTGTGSSYEQYF
DNA: TGTGCCAGTAGTACCGGGACAGGGTCCTCCTACGAGCAGTACTTC

J: TRBJ2-3
size: .
V: TRBV5-6
D: TRBD2
CDR3: CASSLRTSGRAGDTQYF
DNA: TGTGCCAGCAGCTTACGGACTAGCGGGAGGGCCGGAGATACGCAGTATTTT

J: TRBJ1-3
size: .
V: TRBV5-1
D: .
CDR3: CASSLEGPGAGTLSGNTIYF
DNA: TGCGCCAGCAGCTTGGAAGGGCCGGGTGCGGGAACTCTCTCTGGAAACACCATATATTTT

J: TRBJ1-3
size: few
V: TRBV6-5
D: .
CDR3: CASSSHEAGNTIYF
DNA: TGTGCCAGCAGCTCACATGAAGCTGGAAACACCATATATTTT

J: TRBJ2-7
size: .
V: TRBV2
D: .
CDR3: CASTPTVSGSYEQYF
DNA: TGTGCCAGCACGCCCACAGTTTCCGGAAGCTACGAGCAGTACTTC

J: TRBJ1-3
size: .
V: TRBV7-9
D: .
CDR3: CASSLVPSLGNTIYF
DNA: TGTGCCAGCAGCTTAGTCCCCTCTTTAGGAAACACCATATATTTT

J: TRBJ2-7
size: .
V: TRBV28
D: TRBD1
CDR3: CASSLYTGGYSYEQYF
DNA: TGTGCCAGCAGTTTGTATACAGGGGGTTATTCCTACGAGCAGTACTTC